The 12 T cell receptor beta chains below were found in one sample sequenced in a study of cytomegalovirus exposure and HLA in healthy donors. Generated by immunoSEQ multiplex PCR, the TCRdb table keeps only in-frame clones and is missing some. This sample has 45,000 to 65,000 clones, with 89% found just once. Material for sequencing was PBMCs. The source of these receptors is a woman aged 18-29 years in good health and CMV-seronegative.

The V and J genes are TRBV6-6 and TRBJ2-1, with D maybe TRBD2 (5 bases). The germline gives CDR1 MNHNY, CDR2 SVGAGI (reference sequence). V was trimmed by 6 bases and J by 6 bases, leaving 12 bases between them. The CDR3 runs 13 residues. CDR3 amino acids: CASRLGEGNEQFF. CDR3 nucleotide sequence: TGTGCCAGCAGACTTGGAGAGGGCAATGAGCAGTTCTTC.

The chain has TRBV6-5 and TRBJ2-7; tentative D call: TRBD1 (5 bases). The germline V and J ends were trimmed by 7 bases and 0 bases, with 13 bases remaining between them. Germline CDR1 MNHEY, CDR2 SVGAGI. This CDR3 is built from 14 residues. In DNA form, the CDR3 reads TGTGCCAGCAAGGAGAGGACATACTCCTACGAGCAGTACTTC. Protein sequence: CASKERTYSYEQYF.

This clone has more than one count but fewer than ten. The rearrangement uses TRBV6-6 and TRBJ2-3; D perhaps matches TRBD2 (7 bases). The V gene lost 6 bases and the J gene lost 3 bases, with 16 bases spanning the gap. The CDR3 length is 15 residues. Germline CDR1 MNHNY, CDR2 SVGAGI (reference sequence). The CDR3 region is CASRGGAVGTDTQYF. The DNA for the CDR3 is TGTGCCAGCAGGGGGGGGGCCGTAGGTACAGATACGCAGTATTTT.

V gene TRBV7-3 combines with J gene TRBJ2-1; 9 nucleotides align to TRBD1. The V gene end was trimmed by 2 bases and the J gene end by 12 bases; junction bases not matched to a gene: 2. This CDR3 spans 12 amino acids. Germline assignment: CDR1 SGHTA and CDR2 FQGTGA. The CDR3 loop is CASSLGQGRQFF. The DNA for the CDR3 is TGTGCCAGCAGCTTAGGACAGGGGAGGCAGTTCTTC.

V is TRBV10-3 and J is TRBJ1-2; D gene unclear. CDR3 length equals 11 residues. CDR1 is ENHRY, CDR2 SYGVKD, per germline. The V end was cut by 8 bases, the J end by 5 bases, with 9 bases between. The CDR3 loop reads CAIEEGYGYTF. The CDR3 DNA reads TGTGCCATCGAGGAGGGTTATGGCTACACCTTC.

The chain is built from TRBV6-1 and TRBJ2-3; TRBD2 agrees at 8 bases. J was trimmed by 2 bases and V by 8 bases; bases with no gene match: 9. The CDR3 has 15 residues. The germline gives CDR1 MNHNS, CDR2 SASEGT. As DNA, the CDR3 is TGTGCCAGCGGGAGCTGGCGGGGGGTCACAGATACGCAGTATTTT. Protein sequence: CASGSWRGVTDTQYF.

This clone came up a few times. V usage is TRBV28 and J usage is TRBJ2-7; D remains ambiguous. The germline V gene encodes CDR1 MDHEN and CDR2 SYDVKM. CDR3 length equals 11 residues. The ends were cut back, 7 bases at V and 5 bases at J, with 9 bases in the middle. This chain's CDR3 is CASISSHEQYF. In nucleotides, the CDR3 is TGTGCCAGCATCTCTTCCCACGAGCAGTACTTC.

The chain couples TRBV27 to TRBJ2-3; 7 positions match TRBD2. The V gene's germline CDR1 is MNHEY and CDR2 SMNVEV (reference sequence). The CDR3 loop spans 16 amino acids. V lost 8 bases and J lost 2; bases outside the gene matches: 13. The CDR3 spells CASGRRGSPFTDTQYF. The CDR3 DNA reads TGTGCCAGCGGTAGACGCGGGAGTCCGTTCACAGATACGCAGTATTTT.

The chain joins TRBV11-3 to TRBJ2-2, with a possible D match to TRBD1 (6 bases). CDR1 and CDR2 (germline): SGHNT, YENEEA. This CDR3 spans 15 amino acids. Between the trimmed V and J ends, which lost 5 bases and 6 bases, there was a span of 16 bases. CDR3 in DNA: TGTGCCAGCAGCCGCACAGGGCGAGCCCCCGGGGAGCTGTTTTTT. Its protein is CASSRTGRAPGELFF. The whole variable domain, remainder taken from reference TRBV11-3 and TRBJ2-2, is EAGVVQSPRYKIIEKKQPVAFWCNPISGHNTLYWYLQNLGQGPELLIRYENEEAVDDSQLPKDRFSAERLKGVDSTLKIQPAELGDSAVYLCASSRTGRAPGELFFGEGSRLTVL.

The rearrangement links TRBV30 to TRBJ1-4, with 8 bases fitting TRBD1. Losses at the gene ends were 4 bases for V and 6 bases for J; bases not matched to a gene: 19. The CDR3 totals 18 residues. Germline lookup yields CDR1 GTSNPN and CDR2 SVGIG (reference sequence). CDR3 DNA: TGTGCCTGGACTTTAGTGGACAGGGTAAATTTTTTCGATGAAAAACTGTTTTTT. Its translation: CAWTLVDRVNFFDEKLFF.

This clone was detected only a few times. The rearrangement uses TRBV11-1 and TRBJ1-2; 9 positions agree with TRBD1. The length of the CDR3 is 13 residues. The V gene's germline CDR1 is SGHAT and CDR2 FQDESV (reference sequence). Trimming took 5 bases from V and 7 from J; bases not matched to a gene: 5. CDR3: CASSHRDRAGYTF. The CDR3 nucleotides are TGTGCCAGCAGCCACCGGGACAGGGCTGGCTACACCTTC.

In its sample, this clone was seen once. In DNA form, the CDR3 reads TGTGCCAGTAGCCTCCCGGGACAGATCTCCTATAATTCACCCCTCCACTTT. The encoded protein is CASSLPGQISYNSPLHF. The chain uses TRBV19 and TRBJ1-6; 7 positions match TRBD1. CDR3 size: 17 residues. Losses at the gene ends were 6 bases for V and 0 bases for J; bases not matched to a gene: 8. The germline V gene encodes CDR1 LNHDA and CDR2 SQIVND (reference sequence).